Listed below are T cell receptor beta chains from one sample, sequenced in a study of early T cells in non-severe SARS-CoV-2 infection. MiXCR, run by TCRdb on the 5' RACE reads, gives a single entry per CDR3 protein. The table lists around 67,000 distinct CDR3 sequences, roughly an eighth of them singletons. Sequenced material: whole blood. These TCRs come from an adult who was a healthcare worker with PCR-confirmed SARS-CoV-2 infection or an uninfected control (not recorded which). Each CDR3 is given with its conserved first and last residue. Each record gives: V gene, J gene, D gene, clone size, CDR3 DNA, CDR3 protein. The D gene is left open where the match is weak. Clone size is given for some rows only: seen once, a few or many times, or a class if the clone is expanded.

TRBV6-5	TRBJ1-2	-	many	TGTGCCAGCAGTGGAAACGGGCGCCAGGGCTATGGCTACACCTTC	CASSGNGRQGYGYTF
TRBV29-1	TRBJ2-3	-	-	TGCAGCGTTTTTTGGGTCGCAGATACGCAGTATTTT	CSVFWVADTQYF
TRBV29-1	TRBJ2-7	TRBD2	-	TGCAGCGCGAGAGCGGGAGAGTCCTACGAGCAGTACTTC	CSARAGESYEQYF
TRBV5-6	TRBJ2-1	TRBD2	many	TGTGCCAGCTCAACTAGCGGCGGTGAGCAGTTCTTC	CASSTSGGEQFF
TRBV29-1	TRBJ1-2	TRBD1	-	TGCAGCGGAAAAGGACAGGGTGTTGGTGGCTACACCTTC	CSGKGQGVGGYTF
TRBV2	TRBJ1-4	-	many	TGTGCCAGCGGTAAAGGGGCGCCGACTGAAAAACTGTTTTTT	CASGKGAPTEKLFF
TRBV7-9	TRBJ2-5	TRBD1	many	TGTGCCAGCAGCGGACGATGGACAGGGGAACCAAACGAGACCCAGTACTTC	CASSGRWTGEPNETQYF
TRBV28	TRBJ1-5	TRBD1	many	TGTGCCAGCAGTGACAGGGAGTGGGAGAATCAGCCCCAGCATTTT	CASSDREWENQPQHF
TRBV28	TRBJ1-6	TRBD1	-	TGTGCCAGCAGTCCCCGGACAGGGCTTAGGTCACCCCTCCACTTT	CASSPRTGLRSPLHF
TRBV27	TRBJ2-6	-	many	TGTGCCAGCAGTTTAACGGTCGCTGGGGCCAACGTCCTGACTTTC	CASSLTVAGANVLTF